What follows describes a single T cell receptor beta chain. V was shortened by 5 bases and J by 6 bases, with 23 bases between the two germline ends. This CDR3 contains 17 residues. CDR1 and CDR2 (germline): SGHTA, FQGTGA. The data derive from a study of blood T cell repertoires in COVID-19. Sequencing was performed with immunoSEQ multiplex PCR; in TCRdb, only in-frame clones are kept and a portion is missing. This table has roughly 67,000 clones, about 90% appearing once. This sequence joins TRBV7-3 and TRBJ2-1; D perhaps matches TRBD1 (6 bases). The source of this sequence is a man aged 50-60 years with active COVID-19. The specimen was peripheral blood. CDR3 sequence reads: CASSPRPGTPTSNEQFF. The CDR3 DNA reads TGTGCCAGCAGCCCCCGACCCGGGACACCAACGTCCAATGAGCAGTTCTTC.